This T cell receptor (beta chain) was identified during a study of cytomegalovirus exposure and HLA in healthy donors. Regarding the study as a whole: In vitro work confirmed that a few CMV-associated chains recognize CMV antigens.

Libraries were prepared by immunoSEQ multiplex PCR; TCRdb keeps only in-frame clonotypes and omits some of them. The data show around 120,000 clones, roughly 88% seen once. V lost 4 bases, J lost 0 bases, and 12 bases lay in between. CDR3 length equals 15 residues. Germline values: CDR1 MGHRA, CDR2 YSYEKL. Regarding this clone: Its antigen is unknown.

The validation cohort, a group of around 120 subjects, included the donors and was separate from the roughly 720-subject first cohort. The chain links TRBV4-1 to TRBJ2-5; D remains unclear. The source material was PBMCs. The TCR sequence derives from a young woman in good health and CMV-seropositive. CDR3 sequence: CASSPPPGYQETQYF. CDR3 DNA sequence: TGCGCCAGCAGCCCTCCCCCGGGTTACCAAGAGACCCAGTACTTC.